This T cell receptor (beta chain) was observed in a study of T cell responses to AZD1222 COVID-19 vaccine. Study-wide background: Recipients boosted at about 4 weeks or about 12 weeks are pooled. Points from the study as a whole: Donors were chiefly white British, with a greater number of females, and clonal diversity was perhaps underestimated. At study baseline, merely several AZD1222 recipients were seropositive. Within unmutated variant regions lay the reported targets of nearly half of spike-specific TCRs.

Germline values: CDR1 SGHDT, CDR2 YYEEEE. The trim removed 4 bases at V and 0 bases at J, leaving 8 bases unmatched. The CDR3 has 19 amino acids. Libraries were prepared by immunoSEQ multiplex PCR; TCRdb keeps only in-frame clonotypes and omits some of them. Of 110,000 to 150,000 clones listed, about 88% are singletons. Turning to this clone: What it binds is not known.

The chain employs TRBV5-6 and TRBJ2-1, with 15 nucleotides matching TRBD2. The receptor was derived from an adult in good health. This specimen consisted of peripheral blood, obtained on day 0 of AZD1222 vaccination. The DNA of the CDR3 is TGTGCCAGCAGCCGGCCTGGACTAGCGGGAGGGGGCTCCTACAATGAGCAGTTCTTC. Translated: CASSRPGLAGGGSYNEQFF.